Listed below are T cell receptor beta chains from one sample, sequenced in a study of monozygotic twins with inflammatory bowel disease. TCRdb reprocessed the 5' RACE reads and reports one entry per CDR3 protein, with no DNA. The data include about 300,000 distinct CDR3 sequences; the top ten clones carry over 5.5%. The sequencing sample was made of blood. These receptors were taken from a human donor with ulcerative colitis or Crohn's disease, or a healthy co-twin of an affected twin (not recorded which). CDR3s include the opening cysteine and the closing phenylalanine or tryptophan.

>TRBV5-1|TRBJ2-7
CASSPETLTYEQYF
>TRBV20-1|TRBJ2-3
CSARAGSVSDTQYF
>TRBV7-9|TRBJ2-7
CASSLSGKTYEQYF
>TRBV27|TRBJ2-6
CASSLWQGSGANVLTF
>TRBV6-5|TRBJ2-2
CASQEPNTGELFF
>TRBV11-2|TRBJ2-7
CASSQVSGGVPYEQYF
>TRBV4-3|TRBJ2-7
CASSQDAGGVYEQYF
>TRBV6-5|TRBJ2-5
CASSYPGTETQYF
>TRBV5-1|TRBJ2-5
CASSLVPGSQETQYF
>TRBV5-1|TRBJ2-3
CASSFFPGQGGTDTQYF
>TRBV25-1|TRBJ1-2
CASSAQGTEGGYTF
>TRBV28|TRBJ2-2
CATLTPVPNTGELFF
>TRBV7-2|TRBJ1-6
CASSLVGNSLDSPLHF
>TRBV7-6|TRBJ1-6
CASTQGNYNSPLHF
>TRBV25-1|TRBJ2-5
CASSEFRAASPMYF
>TRBV12-3/TRBV12-4|TRBJ2-2
CASSLANYVSGELFF
>TRBV5-4|TRBJ1-1
CASSPQVGQGNTEAFF
>TRBV6-5|TRBJ1-5
CASRDRPYQPQHF
>TRBV6-2/TRBV6-3|TRBJ2-2
CASRIQTGLTGELFF
>TRBV12-3/TRBV12-4|TRBJ2-7
CASSLGVGAVF
>TRBV7-3|TRBJ1-5
CASSPRQVRQPQHF
>TRBV29-1|TRBJ1-1
CSVTGTGGGWYTEAFF
>TRBV18|TRBJ2-7
CASSPNPRTYEQYF
>TRBV18|TRBJ1-5
CASSPNYSNQPQHF
>TRBV12-3/TRBV12-4|TRBJ1-1
CASSLGQLEAFF
>TRBV18|TRBJ1-5
CASSPERAGPIRGNQPQHF
>TRBV6-1|TRBJ2-3
CASSRTGGVTDTQYF
>TRBV27|TRBJ1-4
CASSPAGAGNEKLFF
>TRBV5-1|TRBJ2-4
CASSLAGGENIQYF
>TRBV7-2|TRBJ2-3
CASSLEGTSTDTQYF
>TRBV5-1|TRBJ2-3
CASSSWGRTSTDTQYF